This T cell receptor beta chain was found in a study of blood T cells in healthy people across ages. Sample-barcoded 5' priming and a J-beta primer mix drove a second PCR of about 6 to 12 cycles. TCRdb itself ran the 5' RACE reads through MiXCR, one entry per CDR3 protein. This table has some 1,800,000 distinct CDR3 sequences, 35% to 50% appearing once. CDR3 length: 15 residues. The V gene's germline CDR1 is LGHNT and CDR2 FRNRAP. Trimming left V 3 bases short and J 0 bases short, with 10 bases between. The V gene is TRBV12-5, the J gene TRBJ2-3; no definite D call. This TCR was sampled from a human donor in good health. Sequencing used blood. The CDR3 reads CASGLTPLSTDTQYF. The CDR3, as DNA: TGTGCTAGTGGTTTAACCCCCCTAAGCACAGATACGCAGTATTTT. The complete variable domain, with remaining parts taken from reference TRBV12-5 and TRBJ2-3, reads DARVTQTPRHKVTEMGQEVTMRCQPILGHNTVFWYRQTMMQGLELLAYFRNRAPLDDSGMPKDRFSAEMPDATLATLKIQPSEPRDSAVYFCASGLTPLSTDTQYFGPGTRLTVL.